Sequencing of this T cell receptor (beta chain) was carried out in a study of CD8+CD57+ T cells in acquired aplastic anemia (dated by TCRdb to the late 2010s). Regarding the study in general: On average, sorted CD4+ and CD8+ cells yielded 3.2 ug of extracted DNA, with a range of about 0.18 to 30 ug. Mean read counts for healthy donor samples were about 10 million for CD4+ cells and 11.0 million for CD8+ cells.

Results and caveats for the whole study, not just this receptor: Between patients and healthy controls, no significant difference in CD8+ Simpson's diversity was found (P=0.060). Around 30 CD8+ CDR3 sequences were found in both patients and controls but appeared to be highly expressed in patients and within the immunodominant clones of the patients.

In this study, sorted CD4+ and CD8+ T cells from the blood of healthy subjects and of severe aplastic anemia patients had their TCR repertoires deep-sequenced. Ficoll-Paque density gradient centrifugation was used to isolate peripheral blood mononuclear cells. Before DNA was extracted, CD4+ and CD8+ T cells were sorted using either FACS or magnetic beads. This clonotype was seen just once. Its recognized antigen is unknown. Qualities for individual bases were not recorded, and no much larger clone is one base off. Support from one read is weak. CDR1 and CDR2, per the germline V gene, are SGDLS and YYNGEE. Reading from cysteine to phenylalanine, the CDR3 counts 15 amino acids. Of all the DNA, just the CDR3 is kept, 45 bases in frame from base 1. V is trimmed back by 3 bases and J by 2 bases, and the junction contains 4 bases that no gene match accounts for. Genomic DNA was used as template for profiling of TCR beta VDJ combinations and CDR3 sequences. An Illumina HiSeq 2000 was used for TCR repertoire sequencing. On the authors' methods: Repertoires were assessed using TRBV/TRBJ rearrangement plots, CDR3 size and DJ length profiles, and Simpson's diversity index. The most abundant DNA sequence in the deep sequencing data was defined as the immunodominant clone. CDR3 amino acid sequences were checked for sharing across subjects and were also compared against the VDJdb database and published repertoires. TCRdb itself trimmed the public reads at Q25 with fastp, ran MiXCR and retained productive beta chains. One record per CDR3 amino acid sequence lists the most common genes and DNA. TCRdb, rather than the study authors, made the V and J calls. This sample lists 40,000 or so distinct CDR3 sequences; under 80% were detected once. The ten largest make up over 20% of the sample.

The sequence was collected from a human donor in good health, serving as a control. What was sequenced was sorted CD4+, CD8+, or CD8+CD57+ T cells (not recorded which) from PBMCs. The chain was built from TRBV9 and TRBJ2-2, with 7 bases aligning to TRBD2. The nucleotide sequence reads TGTGCCAGCAGCGGATTAGCGGGTAACACCGGGGAGCTGTTTTTT. Its protein is CASSGLAGNTGELFF.